Described below is a single T cell receptor beta chain sequence and its context. Vbeta (60) and Jbeta (13) primers were used in the PCR. Original data processing: Roughly 11 million of the 60 million to 80 million unique TCR beta chains counted in a later analysis were shared. Only in-frame clones appear in the TCRdb table, and some are missing; sequencing was by immunoSEQ multiplex PCR. The V and J calls and clone size come from that table; D and trimming were worked out from the DNA. The sample shows some 62,000 clones, and 5.3% sits with its ten largest clones. The V and J ends lost 1 base and 2 bases, in that order; junction bases with no gene match: 1. CDR3 length: 15 amino acids. The germline V gene encodes CDR1 MGHRA and CDR2 YSYEKL. The sample belongs to a study of cytomegalovirus exposure and HLA in healthy donors.

The chain has TRBV4-1 and TRBJ1-2; TRBD1 agrees at 10 bases. This clonotype was obtained from a man aged 25-45 years in good health and CMV-seropositive. What was sequenced was PBMCs. The CDR3 region is CASSQGQGANYGYTF. CDR3 in DNA: TGCGCCAGCAGCCAAGGACAGGGGGCGAACTATGGCTACACCTTC.